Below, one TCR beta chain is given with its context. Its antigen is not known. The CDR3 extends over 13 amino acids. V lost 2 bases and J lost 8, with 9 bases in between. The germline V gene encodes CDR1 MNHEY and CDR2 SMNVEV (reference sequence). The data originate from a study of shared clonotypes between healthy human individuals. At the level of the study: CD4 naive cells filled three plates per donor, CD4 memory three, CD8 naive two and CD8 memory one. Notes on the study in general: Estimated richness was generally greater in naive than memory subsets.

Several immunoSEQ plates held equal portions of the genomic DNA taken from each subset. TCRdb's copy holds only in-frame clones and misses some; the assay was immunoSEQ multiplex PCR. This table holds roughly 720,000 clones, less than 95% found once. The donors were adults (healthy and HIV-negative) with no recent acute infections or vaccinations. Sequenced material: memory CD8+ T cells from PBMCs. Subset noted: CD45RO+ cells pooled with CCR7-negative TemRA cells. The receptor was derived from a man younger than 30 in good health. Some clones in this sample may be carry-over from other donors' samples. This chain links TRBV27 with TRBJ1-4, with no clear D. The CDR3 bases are TGTGCCAGCAGTTTAGGGTTGTACGAAAAACTGTTTTTT. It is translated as CASSLGLYEKLFF.